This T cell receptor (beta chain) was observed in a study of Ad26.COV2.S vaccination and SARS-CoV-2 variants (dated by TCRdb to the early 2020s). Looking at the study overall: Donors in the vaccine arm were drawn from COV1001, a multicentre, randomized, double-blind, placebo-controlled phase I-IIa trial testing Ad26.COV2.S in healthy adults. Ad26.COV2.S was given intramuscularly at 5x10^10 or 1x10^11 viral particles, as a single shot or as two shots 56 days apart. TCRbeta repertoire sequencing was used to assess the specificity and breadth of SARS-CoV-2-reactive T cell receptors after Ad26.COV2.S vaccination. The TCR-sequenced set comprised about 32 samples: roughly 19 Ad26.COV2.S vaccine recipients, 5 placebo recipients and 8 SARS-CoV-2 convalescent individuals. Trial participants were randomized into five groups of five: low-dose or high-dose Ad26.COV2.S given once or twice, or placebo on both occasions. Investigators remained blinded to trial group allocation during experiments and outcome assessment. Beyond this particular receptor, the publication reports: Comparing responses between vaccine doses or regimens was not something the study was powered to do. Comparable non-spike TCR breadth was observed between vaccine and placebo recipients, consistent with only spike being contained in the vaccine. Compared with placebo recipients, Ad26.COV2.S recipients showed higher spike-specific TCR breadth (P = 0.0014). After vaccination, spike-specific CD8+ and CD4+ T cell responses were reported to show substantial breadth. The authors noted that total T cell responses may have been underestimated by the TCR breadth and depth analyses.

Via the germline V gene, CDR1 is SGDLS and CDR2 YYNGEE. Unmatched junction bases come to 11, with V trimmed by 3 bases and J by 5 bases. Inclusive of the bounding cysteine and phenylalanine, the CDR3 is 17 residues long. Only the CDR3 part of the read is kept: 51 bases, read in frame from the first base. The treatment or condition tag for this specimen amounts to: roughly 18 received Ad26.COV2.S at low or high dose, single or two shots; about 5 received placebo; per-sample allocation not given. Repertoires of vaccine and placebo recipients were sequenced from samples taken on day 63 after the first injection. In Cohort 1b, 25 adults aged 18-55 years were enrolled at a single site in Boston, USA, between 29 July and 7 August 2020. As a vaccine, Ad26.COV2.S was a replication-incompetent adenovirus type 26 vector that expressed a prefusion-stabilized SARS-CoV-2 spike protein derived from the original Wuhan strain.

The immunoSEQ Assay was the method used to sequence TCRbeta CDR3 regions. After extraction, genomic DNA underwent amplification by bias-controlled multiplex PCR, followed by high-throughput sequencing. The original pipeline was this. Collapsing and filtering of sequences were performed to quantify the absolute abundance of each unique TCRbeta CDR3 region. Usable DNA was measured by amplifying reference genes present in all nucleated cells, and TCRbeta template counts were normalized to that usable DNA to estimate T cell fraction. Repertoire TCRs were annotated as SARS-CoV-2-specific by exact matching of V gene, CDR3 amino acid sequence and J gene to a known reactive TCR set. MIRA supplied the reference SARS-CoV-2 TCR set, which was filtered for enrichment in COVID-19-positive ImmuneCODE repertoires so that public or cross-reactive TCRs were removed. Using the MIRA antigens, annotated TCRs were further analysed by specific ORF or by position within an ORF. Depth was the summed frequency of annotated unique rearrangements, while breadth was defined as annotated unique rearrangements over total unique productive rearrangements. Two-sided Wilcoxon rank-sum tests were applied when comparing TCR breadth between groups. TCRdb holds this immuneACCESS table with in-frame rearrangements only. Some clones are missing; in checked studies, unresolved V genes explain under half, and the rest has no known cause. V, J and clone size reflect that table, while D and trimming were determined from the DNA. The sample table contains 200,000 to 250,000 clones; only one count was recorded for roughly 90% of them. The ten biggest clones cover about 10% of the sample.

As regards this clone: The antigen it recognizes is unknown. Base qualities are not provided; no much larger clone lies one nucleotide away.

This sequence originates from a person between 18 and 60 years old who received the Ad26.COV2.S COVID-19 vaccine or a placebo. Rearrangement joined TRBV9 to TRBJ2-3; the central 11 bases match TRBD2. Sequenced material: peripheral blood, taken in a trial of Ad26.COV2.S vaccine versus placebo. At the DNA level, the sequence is TGTGCCAGCAGCGCCAGAACTAGCGGGGGAAATAAAGATACGCAGTATTTT. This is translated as CASSARTSGGNKDTQYF.